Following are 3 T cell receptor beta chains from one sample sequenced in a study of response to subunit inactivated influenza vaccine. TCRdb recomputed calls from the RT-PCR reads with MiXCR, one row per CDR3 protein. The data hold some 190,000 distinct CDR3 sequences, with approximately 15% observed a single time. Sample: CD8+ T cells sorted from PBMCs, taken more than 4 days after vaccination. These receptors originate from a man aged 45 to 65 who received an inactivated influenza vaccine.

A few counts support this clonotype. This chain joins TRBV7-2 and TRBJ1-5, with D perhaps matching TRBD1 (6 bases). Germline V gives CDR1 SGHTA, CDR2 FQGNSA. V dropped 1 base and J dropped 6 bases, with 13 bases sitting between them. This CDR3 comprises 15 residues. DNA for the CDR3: TGTGCCAGCAGCTTAGTTACAGGGCCCGGTCAGCCCCAGCATTTT. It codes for CASSLVTGPGQPQHF. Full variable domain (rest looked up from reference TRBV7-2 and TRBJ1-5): GAGVSQSPSNKVTEKGKDVELRCDPISGHTALYWYRQSLGQGLEFLIYFQGNSAPDKSGLPSDRFSAERTGGSVSTLTIQRTQQEDSAVYLCASSLVTGPGQPQHFGDGTRLSIL.

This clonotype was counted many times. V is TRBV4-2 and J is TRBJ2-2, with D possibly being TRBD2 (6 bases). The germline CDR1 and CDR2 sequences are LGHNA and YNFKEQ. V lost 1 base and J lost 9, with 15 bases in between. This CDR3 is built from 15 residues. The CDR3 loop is CASSQVAEGPRELFF. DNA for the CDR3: TGTGCCAGCAGCCAAGTGGCGGAGGGGCCGAGGGAGCTGTTTTTT.

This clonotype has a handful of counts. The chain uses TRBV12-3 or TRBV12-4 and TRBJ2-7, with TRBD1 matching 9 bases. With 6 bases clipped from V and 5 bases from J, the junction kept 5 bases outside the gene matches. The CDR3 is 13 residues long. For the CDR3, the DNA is TGTGCCAGCAGCCGACAGGGGGTCAACGAGCAGTACTTC. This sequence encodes CASSRQGVNEQYF.